This entry concerns a single TCR beta chain. The data belong to a study of technical replicates of blood from a handful of donors. Produced via immunoSEQ multiplex PCR; TCRdb's table is partial and in-frame only. Here the sample spans approximately 87,000 clones, approximately 91% being singletons. The V gene lost 0 bases and the J gene lost 6 bases, with 15 bases spanning the gap. Germline lookup yields CDR1 SGHAT and CDR2 FQNNGV. The CDR3 is made up of 15 amino acids. V is TRBV11-2 and J is TRBJ2-7; D possibly corresponds to TRBD1 (5 bases). The TCR originated in a human donor in good health. Some clones in this sample may be carry-over from other donors' samples. The sample comprised T cells isolated from PBMCs. CDR3 nucleotides: TGTGCCAGCAGCTTAGATTGGGGATCAGGGTTCGAGCAGTACTTC. It translates to CASSLDWGSGFEQYF. Variable domain in full (rest from reference TRBV11-2 and TRBJ2-7): EAGVAQSPRYKIIEKRQSVAFWCNPISGHATLYWYQQILGQGPKLLIQFQNNGVVDDSQLPKDRFSAERLKGVDSTLKIQPAKLEDSAVYLCASSLDWGSGFEQYFGPGTRLTVT.